Listed here are 4 T cell receptor beta chains from one sample, sequenced in a study of cytotoxic CD8 clonotypes in ibrutinib-treated CLL. Clones were sequenced by immunoSEQ multiplex PCR, and TCRdb holds only the in-frame ones, with some missing. The sample holds 110,000 or so clones; more than 55% are singletons and the top ten take 35% to 40%. The starting material was PBMCs, obtained after 24 months of ibrutinib treatment. The receptors were gathered from a human donor with chronic lymphocytic leukemia.

The rearrangement links TRBV19 to TRBJ2-2; a weak D match, TRBD1 (6 bases). Between the trimmed V and J ends, which lost 8 bases and 6 bases, there was a span of 16 bases. The length of the CDR3 is 14 residues. Looked up from germline, CDR1 is LNHDA and CDR2 is SQIVND (reference sequence). The CDR3 sequence is CASCTQGLAGELFF. CDR3 sequence (DNA): TGTGCCAGTTGCACACAGGGTCTCGCCGGGGAGCTGTTTTTT.

The chain couples TRBV19 to TRBJ1-1; tentative D call: TRBD1 (6 bases). The V end was cut by 8 bases, the J end by 5 bases, with 12 bases between. CDR1 is LNHDA, CDR2 SQIVND, per germline (reference sequence). The CDR3 has 12 residues. CDR3 in DNA: TGTGCCAGTGGGGTGAGGGGGACTGAAGCTTTCTTT. As protein: CASGVRGTEAFF.

The V and J genes are TRBV29-1 and TRBJ1-1, with D possibly being TRBD1 (6 bases). Trimming shortened V by 7 bases and J by 3 bases, and 15 bases separated the two germline ends. This CDR3 region has 13 residues. Germline V lookup: CDR1 SQVTM, CDR2 ANQGSEA. CDR3 in DNA: TGCAGCGCCACTCAGGGGTCCCACACTGAAGCTTTCTTT. Protein: CSATQGSHTEAFF.

The chain combines TRBV6-5 with TRBJ2-2, with D possibly matching TRBD2 (6 bases). Germline lookup yields CDR1 MNHEY and CDR2 SVGAGI. The germline V and J ends were trimmed by 6 bases and 5 bases, with 13 bases remaining between them. The CDR3 covers 14 residues. CDR3 nucleotide sequence: TGTGCCAGCAGGTGGGGGGAGGCAACCGGGGAGCTGTTTTTT. Encoded protein: CASRWGEATGELFF.